These 29 T cell receptor beta chains originate from one sample sequenced in a study of shared clonotypes between healthy human individuals. Libraries were prepared by immunoSEQ multiplex PCR; TCRdb keeps only in-frame clonotypes and omits some of them. The table records more than 550,000 clones, around 70% of them present only once. Sequencing used memory CD4+ T cells sorted from blood. Described subset: CD45RA-negative fraction. These receptors were obtained from a woman in her twenties or thirties in good health.

The gene calls are TRBV19 and TRBJ1-1; 9 bases map to TRBD1. The CDR3 length is 15 residues. The junction had 6 bases not matched to a gene; V was cut back by 4 bases and J by 3 bases. Germline V gives CDR1 LNHDA, CDR2 SQIVND (reference sequence). Here the CDR3 reads CASSTDRGGDTEAFF. CDR3 coding DNA: TGTGCCAGTAGTACAGACAGGGGGGGAGACACTGAAGCTTTCTTT.

The chain carries TRBV5-1 and TRBJ2-7; D remains unclear. V dropped 7 bases and J dropped 0 bases, with 14 bases sitting between them. The germline gives CDR1 SGHRS, CDR2 YFSETQ. The CDR3 is 14 residues long. The CDR3 coding sequence is TGCGCCAGCTTTCTCGGCGGATCCTCCTACGAGCAGTACTTC. Encoded protein: CASFLGGSSYEQYF.

The chain joins TRBV6-5 to TRBJ2-7, with 7 bases that match TRBD2. Losses at the gene ends were 4 bases for V and 3 bases for J; bases not matched to a gene: 9. CDR1 and CDR2 from the germline V gene are MNHEY and SVGAGI. There are 15 residues in the CDR3. The CDR3, as DNA: TGTGCCAGCAGTTCCCCCAGCGCGGGGGACTACGAGCAGTACTTC. Translated: CASSSPSAGDYEQYF.

A few counts support this clone. A read error may produce the germline difference seen at one junction end. The chain couples TRBV11-1 to TRBJ2-5, with TRBD2 matching 7 bases. Germline CDR1 SGHAT, CDR2 FQDESV (reference sequence). The CDR3 is 18 amino acids. The CDR3 DNA reads as TGTGCCAGCAGCCTAGCGGTCGGGGCTAGAGCGGGGCAAGAGACCCAGTACTTC. As protein: CASSLAVGARAGQETQYF.

The chain combines TRBV30 with TRBJ2-1; 12 bases line up with TRBD2. The germline V gene encodes CDR1 GTSNPN and CDR2 SVGIG (reference sequence). The CDR3 contains 13 residues. V gave up 4 bases and J gave up 10 bases; unmatched junction bases: 5. The CDR3 sequence: CAWNRLAGAEQFF. As DNA, the CDR3 is TGTGCCTGGAATAGACTAGCGGGAGCCGAGCAGTTCTTC.

The chain has TRBV18 and TRBJ2-2; D is uncertain. Germline V gene lookup returns CDR1 KGHSH and CDR2 LQKENI. V lost 3 bases and J 5 bases, leaving 16 bases between the germline ends. The CDR3 covers 16 residues. CDR3 protein: CASSPRGESFTGELFF. Written as DNA, the CDR3 is TGTGCCAGCTCACCCCGAGGCGAGAGCTTTACCGGGGAGCTGTTTTTT.

This clone was observed a single time. The V gene is TRBV29-1, the J gene TRBJ2-2; either TRBD1 or TRBD2 may fit D (5 bases each). The germline V gene has CDR1 SQVTM and CDR2 ANQGSEA. The V end lost 0 bases, the J end lost 4 bases, and 15 bases lay between the germline ends. The CDR3 totals 16 residues. In DNA form, the CDR3 reads TGCAGCGTTGAAGATCGCGTTCGTGGGGGCACCGGGGAGCTGTTTTTT. It encodes CSVEDRVRGGTGELFF.

With respect to this clone: Other DNA sequences in the sample encode the same CDR3. The chain couples TRBV18 to TRBJ1-3; D call uncertain. Per germline, CDR1 KGHSH and CDR2 LQKENI. This CDR3 comprises 17 residues. The V and J ends lost 0 bases and 0 bases respectively, with 12 bases between them. The CDR3 sequence: CASSPPAGTFSGNTIYF. In DNA form, the CDR3 reads TGTGCCAGCTCACCACCGGCAGGAACCTTCTCTGGAAACACCATATATTTT.

Note on this clone: It is likely a read error: a sequence one base away is far more abundant. Other DNA sequences in this sample translate to the same CDR3. The chain combines TRBV28 with TRBJ2-1; the D is unclear. The CDR3 is 11 residues long. Per the germline V gene, CDR1 is MDHEN and CDR2 is SYDVKM. V was pared by 6 bases and J by 4 bases, with 4 bases between. The CDR3 DNA sequence: TGTGCCAGCAGCTCGTACAATGAGCAGTTCTTC. This gives the protein CASSSYNEQFF.

This chain uses TRBV6-6 with TRBJ1-3, with D unresolved. Between the trimmed V and J ends, which lost 2 bases and 0 bases, there was a span of 8 bases. There are 15 residues in the CDR3. Germline V lookup: CDR1 MNHNY, CDR2 SVGAGI (reference sequence). CDR3 DNA sequence: TGTGCCAGCAGTTACGGACGAAACTCTGGAAACACCATATATTTT. Translating gives CASSYGRNSGNTIYF.

The genes are TRBV7-2 and TRBJ1-1; no clear D gene. The CDR3 spans 16 residues. The germline V gene encodes CDR1 SGHTA and CDR2 FQGNSA. Trimming stripped 1 base from V and 11 bases from J, with 23 bases between. This CDR3 reads CASSLEPNTGALGAFF. In nucleotides, the CDR3 is TGTGCCAGCAGCTTAGAACCAAACACGGGAGCCCTCGGGGCTTTCTTT.

Only a few counts were recorded for this clone. The chain is built from TRBV4-1 and TRBJ1-2; possible D gene TRBD1, 6 bases. Germline lookup yields CDR1 MGHRA and CDR2 YSYEKL. Trimming cost V 4 bases and J 3 bases, with 12 bases left between them. The CDR3 extends over 14 amino acids. DNA of the CDR3: TGCGCCAGCAGCCCTGAAAGGACAGACTATGGCTACACCTTC. Translation gives CASSPERTDYGYTF.

This clone appeared a single time. J is TRBJ2-2 and V is TRBV14; D is possibly TRBD1 or TRBD2 (5 bases each). Trimming left V 7 bases short and J 2 bases short, with 11 bases between. The germline gives CDR1 SGHDN, CDR2 FVKESK. CDR3 length: 14 amino acids. In DNA, the CDR3 is TGTGCCAGCACCTTTGGGGGAAACACCGGGGAGCTGTTTTTT. Protein sequence: CASTFGGNTGELFF.

The rearrangement joins TRBV27 to TRBJ2-1; 13 bases line up with TRBD2. V was pared by 2 bases and J by 8 bases, with 6 bases of the junction left unmatched. Germline lookup yields CDR1 MNHEY and CDR2 SMNVEV (reference sequence). The CDR3 sequence is 16 residues long. The CDR3 sequence is CASSLRLAGGWHEQFF. CDR3 DNA sequence: TGTGCCAGCAGTTTACGACTAGCGGGAGGTTGGCATGAGCAGTTCTTC.

The chain links TRBV5-4 to TRBJ1-2, with D perhaps matching TRBD1 (5 bases). The CDR3 runs 14 residues. Germline V CDR1 and CDR2: SGHNT, YYREEE (reference sequence). Deletions cut 4 bases from V and 4 bases from J, with 14 bases between. CDR3: CASSLMGGSYGYTF. DNA for the CDR3: TGTGCCAGCAGCCTGATGGGGGGAAGCTATGGCTACACCTTC.

The chain joins TRBV4-2 to TRBJ1-1, with D hard to call. Deletions cut 1 base from V and 5 bases from J, with 8 bases between. The CDR3 runs to 13 residues. Per germline, CDR1 LGHNA and CDR2 YNFKEQ. CDR3 sequence (DNA): TGTGCCAGCAGCCAAGTTCTCGGTACTGAAGCTTTCTTT. This translates into CASSQVLGTEAFF.

Concerning this clone: In the same sample, other DNA sequences code for this CDR3. The V and J genes are TRBV5-1 and TRBJ2-1; 13 nucleotides align to TRBD2. The CDR3 covers 15 residues. V lost 2 bases to trimming and J lost 4 bases; unmatched junction nucleotides: 0. CDR1 SGHRS and CDR2 YFSETQ come from the germline V gene. Here the CDR3 DNA reads TGCGCCAGCAGCTTACTAGCGGGAGGGTACAATGAGCAGTTCTTC. Translation: CASSLLAGGYNEQFF.

The gene calls are TRBV7-9 and TRBJ1-1; the match to TRBD1 covers 7 bases. V lost 0 bases, J lost 0 bases, and 1 base stayed unmatched. The CDR3 covers 15 residues. Germline CDR1 is SEHNR and CDR2 is FQNEAQ (reference sequence). The CDR3 loop is CASSLADRMNTEAFF. The CDR3 region has the DNA TGTGCCAGCAGCTTAGCGGACAGGATGAACACTGAAGCTTTCTTT.

This clone was recorded only once. This chain joins TRBV6-6 and TRBJ1-5; 8 bases are shared with TRBD1. Germline trimming cut 6 bases from V and 10 bases from J; bases unmatched to any gene: 14. CDR3 length: 15 amino acids. The germline CDR1 and CDR2 sequences are MNHNY and SVGAGI (reference sequence). The CDR3 DNA follows: TGTGCCAGCAGGCGGGGTGGACAGGGTTTGAAACCCCAGCATTTT. It is translated as CASRRGGQGLKPQHF.

This chain uses TRBV7-9 with TRBJ2-3; the match to TRBD1 covers 7 bases. The CDR3 length is 12 residues. With 5 bases clipped from V and 9 bases from J, the junction kept 5 bases outside the gene matches. The germline V gene has CDR1 SEHNR and CDR2 FQNEAQ (reference sequence). In DNA, the CDR3 is TGTGCCAGCAGCCCAGGGGGAGCCACGCAGTATTTT. It yields the protein CASSPGGATQYF. Looking up the rest from reference TRBV7-9 and TRBJ2-3 gives the full variable domain: DTGVSQNPRHKITKRGQNVTFRCDPISEHNRLYWYRQTLGQGPEFLTYFQNEAQLEKSRLLSDRFSAERPKGSFSTLEIQRTEQGDSAMYLCASSPGGATQYFGPGTRLTVL.

This clone has a handful of counts. The chain is built from TRBV28 and TRBJ1-1; possible D gene TRBD1, 5 bases. V dropped 6 bases and J dropped 1 base, with 15 bases sitting between them. Germline V lookup: CDR1 MDHEN, CDR2 SYDVKM. The CDR3 is 15 amino acids. CDR3 in amino acids: CASRPPGQGNTEAFF. CDR3 DNA sequence: TGTGCCAGCAGACCCCCCGGGCAGGGGAACACTGAAGCTTTCTTT. Full variable domain (remainder filled in from reference TRBV28 and TRBJ1-1): DVKVTQSSRYLVKRTGEKVFLECVQDMDHENMFWYRQDPGLGLRLIYFSYDVKMKEKGDIPEGYSVSREKKERFSLILESASTNQTSMYLCASRPPGQGNTEAFFGQGTRLTVV.

The V gene is TRBV4-1, the J gene TRBJ1-3; D call uncertain. The CDR3 runs to 15 residues. The germline gives CDR1 MGHRA, CDR2 YSYEKL. V lost 4 bases, J lost 2 bases, and 12 bases lay in between. CDR3: CASSLLVAAGNTIYF. CDR3 bases: TGCGCCAGCAGCCTTCTGGTGGCGGCTGGAAACACCATATATTTT.

The rearrangement uses TRBV28 and TRBJ1-5, with D tentatively TRBD1 (5 bases). Germline V gene lookup returns CDR1 MDHEN and CDR2 SYDVKM. The CDR3 is 18 amino acids. V lost 3 bases, J lost 0 bases, and 18 bases lay in between. The CDR3 DNA reads TGTGCCAGCAGTTTGGGACTAAGAAACGGATATAGCAATCAGCCCCAGCATTTT. This translates into CASSLGLRNGYSNQPQHF.

There are a few counts of this clone. This chain joins TRBV19 and TRBJ2-5; TRBD1 might be the D (6 bases). This CDR3 comprises 15 residues. Trimming took off 3 bases at V and 1 base at J, with 12 bases between the two ends. The germline V gene has CDR1 LNHDA and CDR2 SQIVND (reference sequence). The CDR3 reads CASSMGTSLQETQYF. Written as DNA, the CDR3 is TGTGCCAGTAGTATGGGGACATCCCTCCAAGAGACCCAGTACTTC.

This clone was counted a few times. This specimen includes other DNA sequences encoding the same CDR3. The chain carries TRBV9 and TRBJ2-3; D is undetermined. The V end was cut by 0 bases, the J end by 1 base, with 0 bases between. In germline, CDR1 is SGDLS, CDR2 YYNGEE. The CDR3 totals 12 residues. CDR3 sequence reads: CASSVGTDTQYF. The CDR3 region has the DNA TGTGCCAGCAGCGTAGGCACAGATACGCAGTATTTT. The full variable domain, completed using reference TRBV9 and TRBJ2-3, is DSGVTQTPKHLITATGQRVTLRCSPRSGDLSVYWYQQSLDQGLQFLIQYYNGEERAKGNILERFSAQQFPDLHSELNLSSLELGDSALYFCASSVGTDTQYFGPGTRLTVL.

The chain combines TRBV10-1 with TRBJ1-2, with D possibly matching TRBD1 (5 bases). CDR1 WNHNN and CDR2 SYGVQD come from the germline V gene (reference sequence). Trimming removed 4 bases at V and 3 bases at J, with 12 bases between. The CDR3 is 14 amino acids. The CDR3 region is CASSGSGQDYGYTF. The CDR3 region has the DNA TGCGCCAGCAGTGGCTCCGGACAAGACTATGGCTACACCTTC.

The CDR3 region has the DNA TGCGCCAGCAGCCAGACTAGTCCCTACGAGCAGTACTTC. Its protein is CASSQTSPYEQYF. This chain links TRBV5-1 with TRBJ2-7, with TRBD2 as a possible D gene (6 bases). Germline V gene data show CDR1 as SGHRS and CDR2 as YFSETQ. The CDR3 contains 13 residues. Deletions cut 4 bases from V and 2 bases from J, with 10 bases between. Filled out from reference TRBV5-1 and TRBJ2-7, the complete variable domain reads KAGVTQTPRYLIKTRGQQVTLSCSPISGHRSVSWYQQTPGQGLQFLFEYFSETQRNKGNFPGRFSGRQFSNSRSEMNVSTLELGDSALYLCASSQTSPYEQYFGPGTRLTVT.

Only a few counts were recorded for this clone. Other DNA variants within this sample encode the same CDR3. The V call is TRBV5-1, the J call TRBJ1-1, with 7 bases aligning to TRBD1. V shed 0 bases, J shed 2 bases, and the junction held 4 bases outside the gene matches. The germline V gene encodes CDR1 SGHRS and CDR2 YFSETQ. The CDR3 totals 15 residues. The CDR3: CASSLGDRDNTEAFF. The CDR3 DNA reads TGCGCCAGCAGCTTGGGAGACAGGGACAACACTGAAGCTTTCTTT.

Remarks on this clone: Other nucleotide sequences in the sample specify the same CDR3. The rearrangement joins TRBV19 to TRBJ2-1; 8 positions agree with TRBD1. The trim removed 6 bases at V and 2 bases at J, leaving 6 bases unmatched. This CDR3 spans 15 amino acids. Germline V gene sequence: CDR1 LNHDA, CDR2 SQIVND (reference sequence). CDR3 sequence: CASSKTGGPYNEQFF. The CDR3 DNA reads as TGTGCCAGTAGCAAAACAGGGGGGCCCTACAATGAGCAGTTCTTC.